This T cell receptor beta chain was identified in a study of OX40 agonist ivuxolimab in advanced cancers. Turning to the study itself: Patients got intravenous ivuxolimab at 0.01 to 10 mg/kg every 2 weeks. Study results and caveats: Certain nonresponders likewise exhibited a low normalized T-cell clonal expansion.

With 6 bases clipped from V and 10 bases from J, the junction kept 15 bases outside the gene matches. In germline, CDR1 is SNHLY, CDR2 FYNNEI. The CDR3 contains 17 residues. On this clone: Its specificity is not known.

Clones were read by immunoSEQ multiplex PCR, and TCRdb kept only the in-frame ones, dropping some. The sample consists of around 69,000 clones, 88% of them appearing once. The chain uses TRBV2 and TRBJ2-1, with TRBD2 matching 13 bases. This clonotype originated in an adult with an advanced solid tumor such as melanoma, head and neck, liver or kidney cancer. The material sequenced was CD4+ or CD8+ T cells sorted from blood, taken in a trial of the OX40 agonist ivuxolimab. The DNA of the CDR3 is TGTGCCAGCAGAGCGAATCCGGGACTAGCGGGATCACAGGAGCAGTTCTTC. Its translation is CASRANPGLAGSQEQFF.